These 12 T cell receptor beta chains originate from one sample sequenced in a study of regulatory T cells in long-lasting Graves disease (dated by TCRdb to about 2021). Library construction relied on multiplex PCR. This sample was sequenced with an Illumina HiSeq 4000. iRepertoire HTBI primers and Arm-PCR amplification of CDR3 regions were used to construct TCR beta libraries. TCRdb trimmed public reads at Q25 via fastp, called clones via MiXCR and kept in-frame beta chains. A single entry per CDR3 protein holds the most common genes and DNA from its merged rows. The sample table contains 550,000 to 600,000 distinct CDR3 sequences; only one count was recorded for around 16% of them. The ten largest clones take up around 11% of the sample. The sample's time point label, in plain terms: newly diagnosed GD, antithyroid drugs for less than 3 months. RNA was extracted from PBMCs in TRIzol for both TCR sequencing and RNA sequencing.

These data were also reused for a study on T cells in Graves' hyperthyroidism and ophthalmopathy.

The source material was peripheral blood mononuclear cells (PBMCs), sampled at new diagnosis, from a patient treated with antithyroid drugs. The receptor source for this set is a man younger than 30 with Graves disease. Donor details come from another sample of the same person, matched by shared clones.

This clonotype was seen many times. The V call is TRBV7-6, the J call TRBJ2-1; a possible D gene is TRBD2 (7 bases). The CDR3 sequence is 14 residues long. The germline V and J ends were trimmed by 5 bases and 5 bases, with 13 bases remaining between them. Looked up from germline, CDR1 is SGHVS and CDR2 is FNYEAQ. Here the CDR3 DNA reads TGTGCCAGCAGCGGGAGGGGGATGAACAATGAGCAGTTCTTC. Protein: CASSGRGMNNEQFF.

There are many counts of this clonotype. The J gene is TRBJ1-2, the V gene TRBV12-3 or TRBV12-4; TRBD1 matches at 7 bases. The CDR3 extends over 15 amino acids. With 0 bases clipped from V and 7 bases from J, the junction kept 8 bases outside the gene matches. The CDR3 is CASSLALQGLFGYTF. Written as DNA, the CDR3 is TGTGCCAGCAGTTTAGCGCTACAGGGGCTGTTTGGCTACACCTTC.

Many counts were recorded for this clonotype. V is TRBV11-2 and J is TRBJ2-1; 11 bases fit TRBD2. Looked up from germline, CDR1 is SGHAT and CDR2 is FQNNGV. This CDR3 region has 17 residues. The V gene end was trimmed by 4 bases and the J gene end by 5 bases; junction bases not matched to a gene: 10. The CDR3 protein is CASSSQITSGGHNEQFF. The CDR3, as DNA: TGTGCCAGCAGCTCCCAGATCACTAGCGGGGGCCACAATGAGCAGTTCTTC.

This clonotype was seen a few times. The V gene is TRBV19, the J gene TRBJ2-2; D is unclear. Germline assignment: CDR1 LNHDA and CDR2 SQIVND (reference sequence). The CDR3 consists of 12 residues. V was clipped by 10 bases and J by 6 bases, with 12 bases between them. This CDR3 reads CATGPGSGELFF. The CDR3 DNA reads as TGTGCCACCGGACCGGGCTCCGGGGAGCTGTTTTTT.

The gene calls are TRBV5-1 and TRBJ2-2; a possible D gene is TRBD2 (7 bases). Germline V gives CDR1 SGHRS, CDR2 YFSETQ. This CDR3 region has 14 residues. With 7 bases removed from V and 5 bases from J, the gap between germline ends came to 15 bases. In DNA, the CDR3 is TGCGCCAGCCGAGGGGGGGACGGGACCGGGGAGCTGTTTTTT. This sequence encodes CASRGGDGTGELFF. Variable domain in full (rest from reference TRBV5-1 and TRBJ2-2): KAGVTQTPRYLIKTRGQQVTLSCSPISGHRSVSWYQQTPGQGLQFLFEYFSETQRNKGNFPGRFSGRQFSNSRSEMNVSTLELGDSALYLCASRGGDGTGELFFGEGSRLTVL.

At least ten counts were recorded for this clonotype. The rearrangement uses TRBV12-5 and TRBJ2-2; D is uncertain. The V gene's germline CDR1 is LGHNT and CDR2 FRNRAP. This CDR3 region has 12 residues. DNA for the CDR3: TGTGCCACCAGTAGGGACACCGGGGAGCTGTTTTTT. As protein: CATSRDTGELFF.

The chain carries TRBV9 and TRBJ1-1; D call uncertain. This CDR3 is built from 14 residues. Germline assignment: CDR1 SGDLS and CDR2 YYNGEE. V lost 4 bases and J 2 bases, leaving 12 bases between the germline ends. CDR3 region: CASSPMQTNTEAFF. In DNA, the CDR3 is TGTGCCAGCAGCCCTATGCAGACCAACACTGAAGCTTTCTTT. The full variable domain, completed using reference TRBV9 and TRBJ1-1, is DSGVTQTPKHLITATGQRVTLRCSPRSGDLSVYWYQQSLDQGLQFLIQYYNGEERAKGNILERFSAQQFPDLHSELNLSSLELGDSALYFCASSPMQTNTEAFFGQGTRLTVV.

This clonotype came up a few times. The CDR3 does not close with the conserved phenylalanine or tryptophan, likely indicating a read error. The chain couples TRBV5-1 to TRBJ1-1; D is uncertain. V was cut by 0 bases and J by 0 bases, with 9 bases left in between. Germline V CDR1 and CDR2: SGHRS, YFSETQ. The CDR3 loop spans 15 amino acids. The CDR3 region has the DNA TGCGCCAGCAGCTTGGACGTATCGATGAACACTGAAGCTTTCCTT. The encoded protein is CASSLDVSMNTEAFL.

This clonotype was recorded at least ten times. This sequence joins TRBV28 and TRBJ2-7; D unresolved. Germline V gene lookup returns CDR1 MDHEN and CDR2 SYDVKM. The CDR3 has 14 amino acids. Trimming removed 6 bases at V and 3 bases at J, with 15 bases between. The CDR3 DNA reads as TGTGCCAGCAGCCTCCGTCGGTCGAACTACGAGCAGTACTTC. Its translation: CASSLRRSNYEQYF.

This clonotype occurred many times. The CDR3 here is CASSLGRGNQPQHF. The CDR3 DNA reads TGTGCCAGCAGCTTGGGGAGGGGCAATCAGCCCCAGCATTTT. The chain is built from TRBV12-3 or TRBV12-4 and TRBJ1-5, with D hard to call. There are 14 residues in the CDR3. V was shortened by 6 bases and J by 2 bases, with 11 bases between the two germline ends.

This clonotype was found many times. This chain links TRBV20-1 with TRBJ2-3, with 8 bases fitting TRBD1. Germline lookup yields CDR1 DFQATT and CDR2 SNEGSKA (reference sequence). The V gene end was trimmed by 5 bases and the J gene end by 5 bases; junction bases not matched to a gene: 6. This CDR3 has 13 residues. CDR3 sequence reads: CSAEGQGIDTQYF. CDR3 sequence (DNA): TGCAGTGCTGAAGGACAGGGTATAGATACGCAGTATTTT.

This clonotype was recorded a few times. CDR3 region: CASSAAGLTYEQYF. In DNA, the CDR3 is TGTGCCAGTAGTGCGGCCGGGCTTACCTACGAGCAGTACTTC. The rearrangement uses TRBV19 and TRBJ2-7; D remains ambiguous. The CDR3 has 14 residues. Per germline, CDR1 LNHDA and CDR2 SQIVND (reference sequence). Trimming cost V 5 bases and J 2 bases, with 13 bases left between them.